This T cell receptor (beta chain) stems from a study of tumor-infiltrating lymphocytes in oesophageal squamous cell carcinoma. Via MiXCR, TCRdb re-called the PCR reads, giving one row per CDR3 protein. This sample carries about 13,000 distinct CDR3 sequences, around 53% of them seen once, and the ten largest clones take around 10%. This clonotype has just a few counts. Germline assignment: CDR1 SGHVS and CDR2 FNYEAQ. Deletions cut 5 bases from V and 7 bases from J, with 11 bases between. CDR3 length equals 13 residues. The specimen was blood. The genes are TRBV7-6 and TRBJ2-2; weak D call: TRBD2 (6 bases). This receptor was taken from a female donor with esophageal squamous cell carcinoma. Written as DNA, the CDR3 is TGTGCCAGCAGCATTAGCGGAATCGGGGAGCTGTTTTTT. Protein: CASSISGIGELFF.